Listed below are T cell receptor beta chains from one sample, sequenced in a study of T cell repertoires in cytomegalovirus infection. MiXCR, applied by TCRdb to the reads, yields one record per CDR3 protein. The table has about 300,000 distinct CDR3 sequences, 9.6% seen once. The sequencing sample was made of PBMCs. These receptors originate from a human donor in good health (CMV status not recorded). Some clones in this sample may be carry-over from other donors' samples. Each CDR3 is given with its conserved first and last residue. The order of the fields is J gene, V gene, D gene, clone size, CDR3 protein, CDR3 DNA. The D gene is left open where the match is weak. Size is omitted from some rows. Given values are once, few, many or a class for expanded clones.

j_call: TRBJ2-1; v_call: TRBV12-3/TRBV12-4; d_call: NA; clone_size: many; cdr3_aa: CASSLAPSLGRNEQFF; cdr3_nt: TGTGCCAGCAGTTTAGCGCCCAGTTTGGGCCGTAATGAGCAGTTCTTC
j_call: TRBJ2-7; v_call: TRBV10-3; d_call: NA; clone_size: many; cdr3_aa: CAISESVSAPNEQYF; cdr3_nt: TGTGCCATCAGTGAGTCGGTATCCGCCCCCAACGAGCAGTACTTC
j_call: TRBJ2-3; v_call: TRBV12-3/TRBV12-4; d_call: NA; clone_size: NA; cdr3_aa: CASSLGFGTDTQYF; cdr3_nt: TGTGCCAGCAGTTTGGGCTTTGGCACAGATACGCAGTATTTT
j_call: TRBJ2-5; v_call: TRBV4-3; d_call: TRBD1; clone_size: few; cdr3_aa: CASSQKGQPTQYF; cdr3_nt: TGCGCCAGCAGCCAAAAGGGACAGCCAACCCAGTACTTC
j_call: TRBJ2-5; v_call: TRBV28; d_call: TRBD1; clone_size: many; cdr3_aa: CASSPLFPGTGMETQYF; cdr3_nt: TGTGCCAGCAGTCCCTTATTTCCCGGGACAGGGATGGAGACCCAGTACTTC
j_call: TRBJ1-2; v_call: TRBV10-2; d_call: NA; clone_size: many; cdr3_aa: CASSESTGGYTF; cdr3_nt: TGCGCCAGCAGTGAGTCGACAGGTGGCTACACCTTC
j_call: TRBJ1-2; v_call: TRBV7-9; d_call: NA; clone_size: few; cdr3_aa: CASSLANKDYTF; cdr3_nt: TGTGCCAGCAGCTTAGCGAACAAGGACTACACCTTC
j_call: TRBJ1-1; v_call: TRBV7-2; d_call: NA; clone_size: many; cdr3_aa: CASSSQPMNTEAFF; cdr3_nt: TGTGCCAGCAGCTCGCAACCAATGAACACTGAAGCTTTCTTT
j_call: TRBJ1-5; v_call: TRBV6-2/TRBV6-3; d_call: TRBD1; clone_size: many; cdr3_aa: CASSLTPDRVPQHF; cdr3_nt: TGTGCCAGCAGTCTGACTCCGGACAGGGTACCCCAGCATTTT
j_call: TRBJ1-2; v_call: TRBV15; d_call: NA; clone_size: many; cdr3_aa: CATSRDRGGYGYTF; cdr3_nt: TGTGCCACCAGCAGAGATAGGGGGGGCTATGGCTACACCTTC
j_call: TRBJ1-6; v_call: TRBV10-3; d_call: TRBD1; clone_size: many; cdr3_aa: CAIRATGGGSPLHF; cdr3_nt: TGTGCCATCAGGGCAACAGGGGGAGGTTCACCCCTCCACTTT
j_call: TRBJ1-6; v_call: TRBV28; d_call: TRBD1; clone_size: many; cdr3_aa: CASRTDRPLSSYNSPLHF; cdr3_nt: TGTGCCAGCAGGACGGACAGGCCTTTAAGCTCCTATAATTCACCCCTCCACTTT
j_call: TRBJ1-6; v_call: TRBV27; d_call: NA; clone_size: few; cdr3_aa: CASSYRISSPLHF; cdr3_nt: TGTGCCAGCAGTTACAGGATTTCTTCACCCCTCCACTTT
j_call: TRBJ2-3; v_call: TRBV20-1; d_call: TRBD2; clone_size: NA; cdr3_aa: CSARPGTSGTQYF; cdr3_nt: TGCAGTGCTAGGCCCGGGACTAGCGGTACGCAGTATTTT
j_call: TRBJ1-2; v_call: TRBV11-2; d_call: NA; clone_size: many; cdr3_aa: CASSPVLSF; cdr3_nt: TGTGCCAGCAGCCCCGTGTTGAGTTTC
j_call: TRBJ2-1; v_call: TRBV6-1; d_call: NA; clone_size: many; cdr3_aa: CASSQGAEQFF; cdr3_nt: TGTGCCAGCAGCCAGGGTGCTGAGCAGTTCTTC
j_call: TRBJ2-1; v_call: TRBV7-7; d_call: TRBD2; clone_size: many; cdr3_aa: CASSLAGPGNEQFF; cdr3_nt: TGTGCTAGCAGCTTAGCGGGGCCTGGCAATGAGCAGTTCTTC
j_call: TRBJ2-5; v_call: TRBV5-1; d_call: TRBD1; clone_size: few; cdr3_aa: CASSLVQGARETQYF; cdr3_nt: TGCGCCAGCAGCTTGGTTCAGGGGGCGCGTGAGACCCAGTACTTC
j_call: TRBJ1-1; v_call: TRBV7-9; d_call: NA; clone_size: many; cdr3_aa: CASSFGVNGNTEAFF; cdr3_nt: TGTGCCAGCAGCTTTGGGGTAAACGGGAACACTGAAGCTTTCTTT
j_call: TRBJ2-1; v_call: TRBV7-2; d_call: TRBD2; clone_size: NA; cdr3_aa: CASSLIPLVSGGGEQFF; cdr3_nt: TGTGCCAGCAGCTTAATCCCCCTTGTTAGCGGGGGGGGGGAGCAGTTCTTC